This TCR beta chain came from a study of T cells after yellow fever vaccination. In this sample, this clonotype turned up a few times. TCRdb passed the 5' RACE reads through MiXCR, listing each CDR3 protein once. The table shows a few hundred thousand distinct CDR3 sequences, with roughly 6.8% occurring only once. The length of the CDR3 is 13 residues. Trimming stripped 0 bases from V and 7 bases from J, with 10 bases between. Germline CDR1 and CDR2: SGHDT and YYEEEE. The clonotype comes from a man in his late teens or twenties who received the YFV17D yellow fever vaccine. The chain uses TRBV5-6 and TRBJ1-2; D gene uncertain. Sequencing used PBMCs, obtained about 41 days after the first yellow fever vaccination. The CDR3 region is CASSLASAPGYTF. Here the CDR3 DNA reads TGTGCCAGCAGCTTGGCGTCAGCTCCTGGCTACACCTTC.